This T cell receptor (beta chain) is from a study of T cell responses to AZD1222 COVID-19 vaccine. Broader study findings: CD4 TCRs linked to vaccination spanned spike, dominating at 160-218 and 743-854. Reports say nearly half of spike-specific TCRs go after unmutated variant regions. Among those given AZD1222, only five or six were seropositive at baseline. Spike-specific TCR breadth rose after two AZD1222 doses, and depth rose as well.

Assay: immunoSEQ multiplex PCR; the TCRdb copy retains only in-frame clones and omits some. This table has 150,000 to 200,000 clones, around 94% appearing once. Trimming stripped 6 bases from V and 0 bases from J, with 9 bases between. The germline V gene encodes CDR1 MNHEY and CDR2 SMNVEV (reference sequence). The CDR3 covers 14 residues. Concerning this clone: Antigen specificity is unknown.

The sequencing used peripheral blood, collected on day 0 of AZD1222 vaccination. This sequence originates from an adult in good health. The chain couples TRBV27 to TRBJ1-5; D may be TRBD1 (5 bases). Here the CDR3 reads CASSTRDSNQPQHF. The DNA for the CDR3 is TGTGCCAGCAGCACCAGGGATAGCAATCAGCCCCAGCATTTT.